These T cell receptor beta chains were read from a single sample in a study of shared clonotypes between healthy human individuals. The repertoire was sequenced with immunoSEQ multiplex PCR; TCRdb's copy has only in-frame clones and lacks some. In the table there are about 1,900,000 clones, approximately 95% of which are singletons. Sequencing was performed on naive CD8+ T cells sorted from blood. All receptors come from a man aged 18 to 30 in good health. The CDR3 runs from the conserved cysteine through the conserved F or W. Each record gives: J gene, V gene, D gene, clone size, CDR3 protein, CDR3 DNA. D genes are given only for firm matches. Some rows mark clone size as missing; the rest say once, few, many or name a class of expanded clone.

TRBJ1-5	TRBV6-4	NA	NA	CASSDSKGPANQPQHF	TGTGCCAGCAGTGACTCGAAGGGGCCGGCCAATCAGCCCCAGCATTTT
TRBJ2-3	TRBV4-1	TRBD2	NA	CASSPSSGGPGDTQYF	TGCGCCAGCAGCCCGTCCAGCGGGGGCCCCGGTGATACGCAGTATTTT
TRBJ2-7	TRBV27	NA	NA	CASRRRDAYYEQYF	TGTGCCAGTAGAAGGCGGGACGCGTACTACGAGCAGTACTTC
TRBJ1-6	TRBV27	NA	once	CASSSVKPGGLRDSPLHF	TGTGCCAGCAGTTCCGTAAAGCCGGGGGGGCTTAGGGATTCACCCCTCCACTTT
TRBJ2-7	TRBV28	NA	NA	CASKTNRATSSYEQYF	TGTGCCAGCAAAACGAACAGGGCAACGAGCTCCTACGAGCAGTACTTC
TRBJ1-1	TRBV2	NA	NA	CASSSGTENTEAFF	TGTGCCAGCAGTTCCGGGACGGAGAACACTGAAGCTTTCTTT
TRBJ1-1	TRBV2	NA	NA	CASRGTEAFF	TGTGCCAGCCGTGGAACTGAAGCTTTCTTT
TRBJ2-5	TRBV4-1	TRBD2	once	CASSHGTSGASKETQYF	TGCGCCAGCAGCCATGGGACTAGCGGGGCCTCCAAAGAGACCCAGTACTTC
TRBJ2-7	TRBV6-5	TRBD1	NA	CASSYRQGLHEQYF	TGTGCCAGCAGTTATAGACAGGGGCTTCATGAGCAGTACTTC
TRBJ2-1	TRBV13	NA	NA	CASSLMGSSYNEQFF	TGTGCCAGCAGCTTAATGGGGAGCTCCTACAATGAGCAGTTCTTC
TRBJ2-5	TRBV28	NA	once	CASSQRGGVYLQETQYF	TGTGCCAGCAGCCAGAGGGGAGGAGTATACCTCCAAGAGACCCAGTACTTC
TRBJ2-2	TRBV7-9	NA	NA	CASSFGSGEYYGELFF	TGTGCCAGCAGCTTCGGGTCGGGGGAGTACTACGGGGAGCTGTTTTTT
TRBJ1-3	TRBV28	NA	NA	CASSFRFSSGNTIYF	TGTGCCAGCAGTTTTAGATTTTCCTCTGGAAACACCATATATTTT
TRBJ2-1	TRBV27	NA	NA	CASSFNGGYNEQFF	TGTGCCAGCAGTTTTAACGGGGGCTACAATGAGCAGTTCTTC
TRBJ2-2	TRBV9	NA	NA	CASSVGGGNTGELFF	TGTGCCAGCAGCGTAGGGGGTGGGAACACCGGGGAGCTGTTTTTT
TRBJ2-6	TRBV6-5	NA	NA	CASSQSTYGANVLTF	TGTGCCAGCAGTCAATCGACATACGGGGCCAACGTCCTGACTTTC
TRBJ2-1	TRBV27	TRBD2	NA	CASSLLAGGYNEQFF	TGTGCCAGCAGTTTATTAGCGGGGGGCTACAATGAGCAGTTCTTC
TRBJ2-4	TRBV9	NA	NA	CASSAFETGENIQYF	TGTGCCAGCAGCGCCTTTGAGACGGGTGAAAACATTCAGTACTTC
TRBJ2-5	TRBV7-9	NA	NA	CASSLLSREETQYF	TGTGCCAGCAGCTTACTATCCAGGGAAGAGACCCAGTACTTC
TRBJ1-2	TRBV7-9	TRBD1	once	CASSSQQGANRYTF	TGTGCCAGCAGCTCGCAACAGGGGGCGAATCGCTACACCTTC
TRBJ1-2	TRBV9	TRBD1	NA	CASSAGTAGGYTF	TGTGCCAGCAGCGCAGGGACAGCAGGTGGCTACACCTTC
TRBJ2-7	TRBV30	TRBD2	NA	CAWSVLAGGEQYF	TGTGCCTGGAGTGTACTTGCCGGGGGGGAGCAGTACTTC
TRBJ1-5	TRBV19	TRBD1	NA	CASSIGEGANQPQHF	TGTGCCAGTAGTATAGGAGAGGGGGCTAATCAGCCCCAGCATTTT
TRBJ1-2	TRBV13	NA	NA	CASSLAPGGYTF	TGTGCCAGCAGCTTAGCCCCCGGGGGCTACACCTTC
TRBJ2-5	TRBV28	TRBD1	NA	CASRGGQGAGETQYF	TGTGCCAGCAGGGGTGGACAGGGGGCCGGCGAGACCCAGTACTTC
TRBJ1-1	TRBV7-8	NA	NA	CASSPSGNTEAFF	TGTGCCAGCAGCCCAAGCGGGAACACTGAAGCTTTCTTT
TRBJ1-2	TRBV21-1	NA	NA	CASSKRVPGWYYGYTF	TGTGCCAGCAGCAAAAGGGTACCGGGGTGGTACTATGGCTACACCTTC
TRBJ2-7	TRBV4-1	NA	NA	CASSQVQGRGLLYEQYF	TGCGCCAGCAGCCAAGTGCAGGGAAGGGGCCTTCTCTACGAGCAGTACTTC
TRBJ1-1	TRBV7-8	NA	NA	CASSLGPGAEAFF	TGTGCCAGCAGCTTAGGGCCAGGGGCTGAAGCTTTCTTT